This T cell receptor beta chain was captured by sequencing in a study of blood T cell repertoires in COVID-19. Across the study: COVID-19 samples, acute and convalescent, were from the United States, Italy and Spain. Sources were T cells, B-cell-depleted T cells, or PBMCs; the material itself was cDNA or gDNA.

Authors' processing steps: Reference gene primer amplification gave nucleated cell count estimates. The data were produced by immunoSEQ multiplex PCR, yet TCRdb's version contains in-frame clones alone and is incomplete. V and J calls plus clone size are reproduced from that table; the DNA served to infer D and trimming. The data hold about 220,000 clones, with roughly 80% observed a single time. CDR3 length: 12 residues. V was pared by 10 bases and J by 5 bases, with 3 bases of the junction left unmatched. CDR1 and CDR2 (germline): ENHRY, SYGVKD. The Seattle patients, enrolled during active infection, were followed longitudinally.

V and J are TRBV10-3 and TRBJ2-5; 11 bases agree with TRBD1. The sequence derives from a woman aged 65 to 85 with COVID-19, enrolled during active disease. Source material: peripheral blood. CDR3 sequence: CARTGGGETQYF. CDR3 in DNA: TGTGCCAGGACAGGGGGCGGTGAGACCCAGTACTTC.